Below, 6 T cell receptor beta chains from the same sample are listed, as sequenced in a study of tumor and adjacent non-tumor tissue in lung cancer. Three rounds of nested PCR, following a modified ARM-PCR protocol, produced the TCRbeta library. MiXCR was run by TCRdb on the multiplex PCR reads, yielding one entry per CDR3 protein. The sample lists just over 200,000 distinct CDR3 sequences, 71% occurring once. No cell sorting was done before RNA was extracted from the tissue. Material for sequencing was lung tumor tissue. All receptors come from a man aged 55-75 years with non-small cell lung cancer.

In the case of this clonotype: One end of the junction is discordant with germline, which a read error may explain. The rearrangement uses TRBV12-3 or TRBV12-4 and TRBJ1-6, with D unclear. This CDR3 contains 13 residues. In DNA form, the CDR3 reads TGTGCCAGCAGCGGACGGGAGGGTTCACCCCTCCTCTTT. Its translation is CASSGREGSPLLF.

Points on this clonotype: The germline gene is not matched at one end of the junction; a read error may be the cause. The V and J genes are TRBV29-1 and TRBJ2-7, with D perhaps TRBD1 (6 bases). The CDR3 length is 13 residues. The germline V gene encodes CDR1 SQVTM and CDR2 ANQGSEA. CDR3 in DNA: TGTAGCGCTGACGAGGGGGACGCCTACGAGCAGTACTTC. This translates into CSADEGDAYEQYF.

In regard to this clonotype: A clone one base away is much larger, so this may be a read error. The chain recombines TRBV4-3 with TRBJ1-2; no definite D call. This CDR3 has 16 residues. Germline values: CDR1 LGHNA, CDR2 YSLEER. Trimming cost V 1 base and J 8 bases, with 20 bases left between them. The CDR3 region has the DNA TGCGCCAGCAGCCAAGGTGCAGCCCCAGCATCGAGAGGCTACACCTTC. Amino acid sequence: CASSQGAAPASRGYTF.

Remarks on this clonotype: A read error may explain this, as a much larger clone is one base away. The V and J genes are TRBV29-1 and TRBJ2-5, with 7 bases lining up with TRBD2. The CDR3 sequence is 15 residues long. Germline trimming cut 1 base from V and 6 bases from J; bases unmatched to any gene: 11. Germline assignment: CDR1 SQVTM and CDR2 ANQGSEA. CDR3 DNA: TGCAGCGTTGAAGCCACTCAGCGGGGAGGAAAGACCCAGTACTTC. Its protein is CSVEATQRGGKTQYF.

Written as DNA, the CDR3 is TGTGCCAGTAGTATTTTGACAGCGAACACTGAAGCTTTCTTT. It specifies CASSILTANTEAFF. The gene calls are TRBV19 and TRBJ1-1, with D perhaps TRBD1 (5 bases). The CDR3 runs to 14 residues. V was trimmed by 3 bases and J by 1 base, leaving 9 bases between them. Germline CDR1 is LNHDA and CDR2 is SQIVND (reference sequence).

This clonotype has only a few counts. Here the CDR3 omits its conserved ending phenylalanine or tryptophan, so a read error is the likely source. V and J are TRBV11-1 and TRBJ2-5; no definite D call. Germline values: CDR1 SGHAT, CDR2 FQDESV (reference sequence). This CDR3 comprises 14 residues. The CDR3 sequence: CASSLGWSQESQYS. CDR3 DNA: TGTGCCAGCAGCCTAGGTTGGAGTCAAGAGAGCCAGTACTCC.